Following are 19 T cell receptor beta chains from one sample sequenced in a study of CD8 T cells in Susac syndrome. Random-hexamer reverse transcription was applied to roughly 0.5 to 1 ug RNA. From the immunoSEQ multiplex PCR reads, TCRdb called clonotypes with MiXCR, one entry per CDR3 protein. The sample consists of fewer than 35,000 distinct CDR3 sequences, 94% of them appearing once. Input material: CD8+ T cells from PBMCs. The receptors were gathered from a human donor in good health.

The rearrangement uses TRBV10-2 and TRBJ1-4; D is perhaps TRBD1 (5 bases). The CDR3 contains 14 residues. Germline V gives CDR1 WSHSY, CDR2 SAAADI. Trimming left V 6 bases short and J 4 bases short, with 12 bases between. In DNA, the CDR3 is TGCGCCAGCAGAGCCGACAGTAGTAATGAAAAACTGTTTTTT. This gives the protein CASRADSSNEKLFF.

V gene TRBV27 combines with J gene TRBJ2-1; 12 nucleotides align to TRBD2. The junction had 10 bases not matched to a gene; V was cut back by 5 bases and J by 8 bases. Germline CDR1 reads MNHEY; CDR2 reads SMNVEV (reference sequence). The CDR3 runs to 16 residues. CDR3: CASSLRTSGVRDEQFF. CDR3 bases: TGTGCCAGCAGTCTACGGACTAGCGGGGTGCGGGATGAGCAGTTCTTC.

This clonotype showed up just once. V is TRBV27 and J is TRBJ1-5, with a tentative D call TRBD1 (6 bases). Germline V gene sequence: CDR1 MNHEY, CDR2 SMNVEV (reference sequence). Trimming pared 5 bases from V and 2 bases from J, leaving 10 bases between. CDR3 size: 14 residues. As DNA, the CDR3 is TGTGCCAGCAGTCCATACAGGGGCAATCAGCCCCAGCATTTT. As protein: CASSPYRGNQPQHF.

V usage is TRBV4-3 and J usage is TRBJ2-1; D perhaps matches TRBD1 (6 bases). The V end was cut by 4 bases, the J end by 8 bases, with 15 bases between. CDR1 is LGHNA and CDR2 is YSLEER in the germline V gene. CDR3 length: 14 residues. As DNA, the CDR3 is TGCGCCAGCAGCCCCTCAGGGGTTTTTGATGAGCAGTTCTTC. It codes for CASSPSGVFDEQFF.

The V gene is TRBV7-9, the J gene TRBJ2-1; 8 bases are a match to TRBD1. V was pared by 5 bases and J by 4 bases, with 7 bases of the junction left unmatched. Germline-derived CDR1 and CDR2 are SEHNR and FQNEAQ (reference sequence). This CDR3 is built from 15 residues. The CDR3 DNA follows: TGTGCCAGCAGCCTGCAGGGGGCGTTTTACAATGAGCAGTTCTTC. Translated: CASSLQGAFYNEQFF.

The chain links TRBV5-4 to TRBJ2-7; TRBD1 matches at 8 bases. Germline CDR1 SGHNT, CDR2 YYREEE (reference sequence). CDR3 length: 12 residues. The J segment lost 6 bases and the V segment lost 3 bases, leaving 2 bases of the junction unmatched. CDR3 region: CASSSGGGEQYF. The CDR3 DNA is TGTGCCAGCAGCTCAGGGGGCGGCGAGCAGTACTTC.

The CDR3 DNA sequence: TGTGCCAGCAGCTTCGAGGGCGCGCCCCAGCATTTT. It encodes CASSFEGAPQHF. The genes are TRBV5-4 and TRBJ1-5; no clear D gene. Trimming shortened V by 2 bases and J by 9 bases, and 9 bases separated the two germline ends. Germline V gene data show CDR1 as SGHNT and CDR2 as YYREEE (reference sequence). The CDR3 extends over 12 amino acids.

The chain has TRBV11-2 and TRBJ2-5; 11 nucleotides match TRBD2. This CDR3 is built from 16 residues. V lost 3 bases and J lost 2; bases outside the gene matches: 5. CDR1 SGHAT and CDR2 FQNNGV come from the germline V gene. This chain's CDR3 is CASSLELAGEQETQYF. The CDR3 bases are TGTGCCAGCAGCTTGGAACTAGCGGGGGAGCAAGAGACCCAGTACTTC.

J is TRBJ1-2 and V is TRBV3-1; 7 bases are a match to TRBD1. From germline, CDR1 is LGHDT and CDR2 YNNKEL (reference sequence). Unmatched junction bases numbered 9, after V lost 0 bases and J lost 8 bases. The CDR3 length is 15 residues. CDR3 loop: CASSQDEGRGTGYTF. In nucleotides, the CDR3 is TGTGCCAGCAGCCAAGATGAGGGCAGGGGGACAGGCTACACCTTC.

This chain connects TRBV4-3 to TRBJ2-1; D might be TRBD1 or TRBD2, each matching 6 bases. V dropped 0 bases and J dropped 8 bases, with 11 bases sitting between them. This CDR3 region has 14 residues. Germline V CDR1 and CDR2: LGHNA, YSLEER. Here the CDR3 reads CASSQEGGRDEQFF. DNA for the CDR3: TGCGCCAGCAGCCAAGAGGGGGGCCGGGATGAGCAGTTCTTC.

This clonotype has a handful of counts. V usage is TRBV4-1 and J usage is TRBJ2-5, with TRBD1 matching 7 bases. Germline loops: CDR1 MGHRA, CDR2 YSYEKL. The CDR3 runs 16 residues. V was clipped by 2 bases and J by 4 bases; unmatched bases: 10. The CDR3 DNA is TGCGCCAGCAGCCAAACAGCGCCCGGGACAGTAGAGACCCAGTACTTC. Its translation is CASSQTAPGTVETQYF.

CDR3 sequence: CASAEGSSYEQYF. The CDR3 coding sequence is TGTGCCTCAGCGGAGGGTAGCTCCTACGAGCAGTACTTC. V gene TRBV7-9 combines with J gene TRBJ2-7; D possibly corresponds to TRBD2 (6 bases). This CDR3 contains 13 residues. CDR1 SEHNR and CDR2 FQNEAQ come from the germline V gene (reference sequence). Trimming took 11 bases from V and 0 from J, leaving 14 bases between them.

The chain joins TRBV7-9 to TRBJ2-7; 8 positions match TRBD1. This CDR3 is 15 amino acids long. Germline assignment: CDR1 SEHNR and CDR2 FQNEAQ (reference sequence). V trimming: 5 bases; J trimming: 7 bases; junction bases outside the gene matches: 13. The CDR3 region has the DNA TGTGCCAGCAGCCCCCGGACAGGGAACGTCGGGGAGCAGTACTTC. Translation: CASSPRTGNVGEQYF.

V is TRBV7-2 and J is TRBJ2-1; a possible D gene is TRBD2 (5 bases). Germline lookup yields CDR1 SGHTA and CDR2 FQGNSA. The ends were cut back, 0 bases at V and 3 bases at J, with 12 bases in the middle. The CDR3 loop spans 16 amino acids. The CDR3 sequence: CASSLATLVGYNEQFF. The CDR3 DNA reads as TGTGCCAGCAGCTTAGCTACACTAGTAGGCTACAATGAGCAGTTCTTC.

V gene TRBV2 combines with J gene TRBJ2-7; D gene unclear. V lost 1 base, J lost 9 bases, and 7 bases lay in between. The CDR3 totals 11 residues. Germline V gives CDR1 SNHLY, CDR2 FYNNEI. The CDR3 is CASSEVRGQYF. CDR3 DNA: TGTGCCAGCAGTGAAGTTCGCGGGCAGTACTTC.

The chain joins TRBV20-1 to TRBJ1-2, with D possibly TRBD1 on 6 matching bases. Looked up from germline, CDR1 is DFQATT and CDR2 is SNEGSKA (reference sequence). This CDR3 is built from 13 residues. Trimming left V 6 bases short and J 4 bases short, with 15 bases between. The CDR3 sequence is CSAPTTGIYGYTF. The CDR3 bases are TGCAGTGCCCCTACTACAGGGATCTATGGCTACACCTTC.

The rearrangement uses TRBV6-1 and TRBJ2-7, with 10 bases lining up with TRBD2. The germline CDR1 and CDR2 sequences are MNHNS and SASEGT. Trimming cost V 6 bases and J 3 bases; bases outside gene matches: 2. The CDR3 consists of 13 residues. The CDR3 DNA sequence: TGTGCCAGCAGGAGCGGGGGGGACTACGAGCAGTACTTC. Its protein is CASRSGGDYEQYF.

V gene TRBV7-6 combines with J gene TRBJ2-5; 10 bases are a match to TRBD1. V lost 5 bases to trimming and J lost 4 bases; unmatched junction nucleotides: 10. The CDR3 runs 16 residues. Germline CDR1 reads SGHVS; CDR2 reads FNYEAQ. This CDR3 is CASSPAGTGDRETQYF. CDR3 nucleotides: TGTGCCAGCAGCCCTGCCGGGACAGGGGACAGAGAGACCCAGTACTTC.

The chain combines TRBV7-9 with TRBJ2-1; D not certain. Germline V CDR1 and CDR2: SEHNR, FQNEAQ (reference sequence). V was shortened by 10 bases and J by 6 bases, with 13 bases between the two germline ends. The CDR3 extends over 12 amino acids. The CDR3 loop reads CATYVGSNEQFF. The DNA for the CDR3 is TGTGCCACGTATGTGGGGTCCAATGAGCAGTTCTTC.